This is a list of T cell receptor beta chains from one sample in a study of T cells in Graves' hyperthyroidism and ophthalmopathy. Each CDR3 protein is one row after TCRdb ran MiXCR on the multiplex PCR reads. Among 660,000 or so distinct CDR3 sequences, roughly 46% were seen once, and the ten largest hold approximately 6.8%. Sequencing used peripheral blood or thyroid tissue (not recorded which). The receptors come from an adult man with Graves' disease, either hyperthyroidism or ophthalmopathy (not recorded which). The CDR3 runs from the conserved cysteine through the conserved F or W. D genes are given only for firm matches. The listing skips clone size in some rows; elsewhere it reads once, few, many or a size class.

J gene | V gene | D gene | clone size | CDR3 protein | CDR3 DNA
TRBJ2-7 | TRBV7-2 | - | - | CASSQGRGGSYEQYF | TGTGCCAGCAGCCAAGGCCGGGGTGGGTCCTACGAGCAGTACTTC
TRBJ1-5 | TRBV7-2 | TRBD1 | - | CASSSQRDRGLQPQHF | TGTGCCAGCAGCTCTCAGAGGGACAGGGGGCTTCAGCCCCAGCATTTT
TRBJ2-5 | TRBV5-1 | - | - | CASSLERDWQQETQYF | TGCGCCAGCAGCTTGGAACGGGACTGGCAACAAGAGACCCAGTACTTC
TRBJ2-5 | TRBV29-1 | - | many | CSVVTGTLQETQYF | TGCAGCGTCGTAACCGGGACACTCCAAGAGACCCAGTACTTC
TRBJ2-7 | TRBV29-1 | - | - | CSVGRDIYYEQYF | TGCAGCGTTGGCAGGGACATCTACTACGAGCAGTACTTC
TRBJ2-5 | TRBV7-9 | TRBD2 | many | CASSLGLAGLKETQYF | TGTGCCAGCAGCTTAGGCCTAGCGGGGCTCAAAGAGACCCAGTACTTC
TRBJ2-5 | TRBV20-1 | - | - | CSARDIVETQYF | TGCAGTGCTAGAGATATAGTAGAGACCCAGTACTTC
TRBJ2-7 | TRBV10-3 | - | many | CAISDFQGGGEQYF | TGTGCCATCAGCGACTTCCAAGGAGGCGGCGAGCAGTACTTC
TRBJ1-1 | TRBV7-4 | TRBD1 | - | CASSSTGTGVVTEAFF | TGTGCCAGCAGCTCGACCGGGACAGGGGTCGTCACTGAAGCTTTCTTT
TRBJ1-5 | TRBV30 | TRBD1 | - | CAWSLGTGNQPQHF | TGTGCCTGGAGTCTGGGGACAGGTAATCAGCCCCAGCATTTT
TRBJ1-6 | TRBV7-8 | TRBD1 | few | CASSPRSGQINSPLHF | TGTGCCAGCAGCCCAAGATCGGGACAGATTAATTCACCCCTCCACTTT
TRBJ1-5 | TRBV7-2 | - | once | CASSPLGSLGGGPQHF | TGTGCCAGCAGCCCACTCGGGAGTCTAGGCGGTGGGCCCCAGCATTTT
TRBJ1-3 | TRBV11-3 | TRBD1 | many | CASSLDGTGDTIYF | TGTGCCAGCAGCTTAGACGGGACAGGAGACACCATATATTTT
TRBJ1-2 | TRBV12-3/TRBV12-4 | - | few | CASSLLRTNGYTF | TGTGCCAGCAGTTTATTGCGCACCAATGGCTACACCTTC
TRBJ2-7 | TRBV10-3 | - | - | CAGSDGNSYEQYF | TGTGCCGGGTCGGACGGGAACTCCTACGAGCAGTACTTC
TRBJ1-2 | TRBV2 | TRBD1 | - | CASSYSTTGALDGHTF | TGTGCCAGCAGTTACTCGACGACAGGGGCCCTTGATGGCCACACCTTC
TRBJ1-2 | TRBV7-2 | - | many | CASSQEQGNYGYTF | TGCGCCAGCAGCCAAGAACAGGGCAACTATGGCTACACCTTC
TRBJ1-2 | TRBV7-9 | - | - | CASSQAGAYGYTF | TGTGCCAGCAGCCAAGCAGGGGCCTATGGCTACACCTTC
TRBJ2-7 | TRBV2 | - | - | CAISARVPRSYEQYF | TGTGCCATCAGTGCTAGAGTTCCTCGGTCCTACGAGCAGTACTTC
TRBJ1-2 | TRBV7-2 | - | few | CASSSAGFGYGYTF | TGTGCCAGCAGCTCCGCAGGATTCGGCTATGGCTACACCTTC
TRBJ1-6 | TRBV7-3 | - | - | CASSSRDRNNSPLHF | TGTGCCAGCAGCTCCCGGGACCGAAATAATTCACCCCTCCACTTT
TRBJ1-2 | TRBV29-1 | TRBD1 | few | CSVESDRAYGYTF | TGCAGCGTTGAATCGGACAGGGCCTATGGCTACACCTTC
TRBJ1-2 | TRBV7-9 | TRBD1 | - | CASSHQRGTGAYGYTF | TGTGCCAGCAGCCACCAGAGGGGGACAGGAGCCTATGGCTACACCTTC
TRBJ2-7 | TRBV10-3 | - | - | CAISGTQVEQYF | TGTGCCATCAGTGGGACACAGGTTGAGCAGTACTTC
TRBJ1-5 | TRBV7-2 | TRBD1 | - | CASRQGANSPQHF | TGTGCCAGCAGACAGGGGGCTAATTCACCCCAGCATTTT
TRBJ2-7 | TRBV24-1 | TRBD2 | - | CATSDAGLAYEQYF | TGTGCCACCAGTGATGCGGGACTAGCCTACGAGCAGTACTTC
TRBJ2-5 | TRBV20-1 | TRBD1 | few | CSGGDRGTETQYF | TGCAGTGGCGGGGACAGGGGGACGGAGACCCAGTACTTC
TRBJ1-5 | TRBV20-1 | - | few | CSAIGPPAVTQHF | TGCAGTGCTATCGGGCCCCCCGCGGTGACCCAGCATTTT
TRBJ1-5 | TRBV7-9 | TRBD1 | few | CASSGQGSQHF | TGTGCCAGCAGCGGACAGGGGTCCCAGCATTTT
TRBJ2-2 | TRBV2 | - | - | CTPRGNTGELFF | TGTACCCCCCGGGGGAACACCGGGGAGCTGTTTTTT
TRBJ1-6 | TRBV2 | - | many | CASSERGDNSPLHF | TGTGCCAGCAGTGAGCGGGGGGATAATTCACCCCTCCACTTT
TRBJ2-1 | TRBV6-4 | - | - | CASSDRGSNSYNEQFF | TGTGCCAGCAGTGATCGAGGGAGTAACTCCTACAATGAGCAGTTCTTC
TRBJ1-5 | TRBV2 | TRBD1 | - | CASNSGTGGDQPQHF | TGTGCCAGCAACTCCGGGACAGGGGGCGATCAGCCCCAGCATTTT
TRBJ1-5 | TRBV10-2 | - | few | CASSESKGRSQPQHF | TGCGCCAGCAGTGAGTCGAAGGGTAGAAGCCAGCCCCAGCATTTT
TRBJ2-5 | TRBV7-9 | TRBD1 | - | CASGQGMETQYF | TGTGCCAGCGGACAGGGTATGGAGACCCAGTACTTC
TRBJ1-5 | TRBV24-1 | TRBD1 | - | CATSDVRGTGSQPQHF | TGTGCCACCAGTGATGTCCGCGGGACAGGGAGTCAGCCCCAGCATTTT
TRBJ1-5 | TRBV10-2 | TRBD1 | - | CASSPGTGGGGNQPQHF | TGCGCCAGCAGTCCCGGGACAGGGGGCGGTGGCAATCAGCCCCAGCATTTT
TRBJ1-6 | TRBV7-9 | - | many | CASSLDQLNSPLHF | TGTGCCAGCAGCTTAGATCAGTTGAATTCACCCCTCCACTTT
TRBJ1-5 | TRBV2 | - | - | CASRNGRGASNQPQHF | TGTGCCAGCAGGAACGGGCGGGGGGCATCCAATCAGCCCCAGCATTTT
TRBJ2-7 | TRBV10-3 | TRBD1 | - | CAISRTGGGYEQYF | TGTGCCATCAGTCGGACAGGGGGCGGCTACGAGCAGTACTTC
TRBJ1-6 | TRBV19 | TRBD1 | - | CASSIAPGGNSPLHF | TGTGCCAGTAGTATAGCCCCAGGGGGTAATTCACCCCTCCACTTT
TRBJ1-1 | TRBV6-5 | - | few | CASRVGLNTEAFF | TGTGCCAGCAGGGTGGGCCTGAACACTGAAGCTTTCTTT
TRBJ1-5 | TRBV6-5 | TRBD1 | - | CASSYTGQVDSNQPQHF | TGTGCCAGCAGTTACACGGGACAGGTCGATAGCAATCAGCCCCAGCATTTT
TRBJ1-1 | TRBV7-8 | TRBD1 | - | CASSPSTGSLLAEAFF | TGTGCCAGCAGCCCCTCGACAGGGTCGTTGTTGGCTGAAGCTTTCTTT
TRBJ2-7 | TRBV20-1 | TRBD2 | once | CSARVTSGSSYEQYF | TGCAGTGCTAGAGTGACTAGCGGGAGCTCCTACGAGCAGTACTTC
TRBJ1-4 | TRBV6-1 | - | once | CASRGIGNEKLFF | TGTGCCAGCAGGGGTATTGGGAATGAAAAACTGTTTTTT
TRBJ2-7 | TRBV11-2 | TRBD2 | many | CASSLEGGVGSYEQYF | TGTGCCAGCAGCTTAGAGGGAGGGGTGGGCTCCTACGAGCAGTACTTC
TRBJ2-5 | TRBV2 | - | - | CASSLRAGGRETQYF | TGTGCCAGCAGTTTACGGGCAGGAGGGAGGGAGACCCAGTACTTC
TRBJ1-2 | TRBV2 | - | - | CASSEGLSGYTF | TGTGCCAGCAGTGAGGGCCTATCTGGCTACACCTTC
TRBJ1-1 | TRBV20-1 | - | once | CSVSREPEAFF | TGCAGTGTTAGCAGGGAACCTGAAGCTTTCTTT
TRBJ2-2 | TRBV10-3 | TRBD1 | - | CASSARTGTIPGELFF | TGTGCCAGCAGCGCCCGGACAGGGACGATCCCCGGGGAGCTGTTTTTT
TRBJ1-5 | TRBV19 | - | few | CASSETGHSNQPQHF | TGTGCCAGCAGTGAGACCGGTCATAGCAATCAGCCCCAGCATTTT
TRBJ2-2 | TRBV7-9 | - | - | CASSLLPVNTGELFF | TGTGCCAGCAGCTTACTTCCGGTGAACACCGGGGAGCTGTTTTTT
TRBJ1-3 | TRBV7-6 | TRBD1 | many | CASSKQGVSGGNTIYF | TGTGCCAGCAGCAAACAGGGGGTTAGCGGTGGAAACACCATATATTTT
TRBJ1-6 | TRBV29-1 | TRBD1 | - | CSSLQGGSPNSPLHF | TGCAGCAGTCTCCAGGGGGGGAGTCCCAATTCACCCCTCCACTTT
TRBJ2-5 | TRBV25-1 | - | - | CASSPLDHDGETQYF | TGTGCCAGCAGTCCCCTAGACCATGACGGTGAGACCCAGTACTTC
TRBJ1-4 | TRBV6-5 | - | many | CASSYDGGNEKLFF | TGTGCCAGCAGTTACGACGGGGGAAATGAAAAACTGTTTTTT
TRBJ2-7 | TRBV29-1 | - | many | CSVEIGDEQYF | TGCAGCGTTGAGATAGGGGACGAGCAGTACTTC
TRBJ1-6 | TRBV9 | TRBD1 | many | CASSGDRGENSPLHF | TGTGCCAGCAGCGGAGACAGGGGCGAAAATTCACCCCTCCACTTT